One and the same sample provided the 18 T cell receptor beta chains below, sequenced in a study of a mutant IDH1 vaccine in newly diagnosed glioma. Which antigens these TCRs recognize remains unknown. Time point here: week 47, end of study. One vaccine dose held 300 ug of mutant IDH1 20-mer peptide and came with topical imiquimod. TCRdb keeps only in-frame clones here, not all; method: immunoSEQ multiplex PCR. The table shows some 50,000 clones, with almost 65% occurring only once. The sequencing used peripheral blood mononuclear cells (PBMCs), collected from a glioma patient whose treatment included an IDH1 peptide vaccine. The receptors stem from a man aged 35-49 years with glioma. Some clones in this sample may be carry-over from other donors' samples.

This chain uses TRBV5-5 with TRBJ1-6, with D perhaps matching TRBD1 (5 bases). Trimming left V 2 bases short and J 10 bases short, with 13 bases between. Germline V gene data show CDR1 as SGHKS and CDR2 as YYEKEE (reference sequence). This CDR3 has 14 amino acids. Written as DNA, the CDR3 is TGTGCCAGCAGCTTTCGAGGGGAAGAGTCACCCCTCCACTTT. It translates to CASSFRGEESPLHF.

This clone showed up just a few times. V and J are TRBV10-3 and TRBJ1-5, with TRBD1 as a possible D gene (6 bases). Trimming took off 11 bases at V and 4 bases at J, with 18 bases between the two ends. The germline V gene encodes CDR1 ENHRY and CDR2 SYGVKD. The CDR3 covers 14 residues. The CDR3 bases are TGTGCCTCTCAGGGGCAGGGTGTGAATCAGCCCCAGCATTTT. Residues: CASQGQGVNQPQHF.

The V call is TRBV19, the J call TRBJ2-6, with 10 bases fitting TRBD1. Germline V gene data show CDR1 as LNHDA and CDR2 as SQIVND (reference sequence). The CDR3 has 19 residues. With 4 bases clipped from V and 0 bases from J, the junction kept 9 bases outside the gene matches. CDR3 sequence reads: CASSRTGQGTFSGANVLTF. CDR3 sequence (DNA): TGTGCCAGTAGTAGAACGGGACAGGGGACTTTCTCTGGGGCCAACGTCCTGACTTTC.

This clone is a singleton in its sample. The rearrangement joins TRBV11-1 to TRBJ2-5; D may be TRBD2 (6 bases). Trimming took off 5 bases at V and 2 bases at J, with 18 bases between the two ends. Germline lookup yields CDR1 SGHAT and CDR2 FQDESV (reference sequence). The CDR3 consists of 16 residues. For the CDR3, the DNA is TGTGCCAGCAGCCAAAGGGCTAGCGCACATCAAGAGACCCAGTACTTC. Its protein product is CASSQRASAHQETQYF.

This clone is medium-sized by share. The chain employs TRBV4-2 and TRBJ1-5; possible D gene TRBD1, 5 bases. The V end lost 2 bases, the J end lost 5 bases, and 16 bases lay between the germline ends. CDR3 size: 16 residues. Per the germline V gene, CDR1 is LGHNA and CDR2 is YNFKEQ. The CDR3 DNA sequence: TGTGCCAGCAGCCAAATAGGCAGGGTGGGGGATCAGCCCCAGCATTTT. Translation: CASSQIGRVGDQPQHF.

V usage is TRBV7-9 and J usage is TRBJ1-4; TRBD1 might be the D (6 bases). V shed 1 base and J shed 7 bases, with 13 bases lying between them. The CDR3 has 15 amino acids. CDR1 is SEHNR, CDR2 FQNEAQ, per germline (reference sequence). The CDR3 bases are TGTGCCAGCAGCTTAGGCGCGGGGGGCGGTGAAAAACTGTTTTTT. Translating gives CASSLGAGGGEKLFF.

The chain carries TRBV5-1 and TRBJ1-2, with D possibly matching TRBD1 (6 bases). The CDR3 covers 14 residues. V lost 5 bases to trimming and J lost 9 bases, with 20 bases between them. Germline assignment: CDR1 SGHRS and CDR2 YFSETQ. The CDR3 DNA reads as TGCGCCAGCAGTCTCGGGCGGGGGGCGGAGAGCTACACCTTC. Translation: CASSLGRGAESYTF.

The rearrangement links TRBV7-9 to TRBJ1-1; D gene uncertain. The germline V and J ends were trimmed by 0 bases and 4 bases, with 3 bases remaining between them. The CDR3 has 12 amino acids. Germline CDR1 reads SEHNR; CDR2 reads FQNEAQ (reference sequence). In nucleotides, the CDR3 is TGTGCCAGCAGCTTAGCAGCCACTGAAGCTTTCTTT. This gives the protein CASSLAATEAFF. The full variable domain, in which reference TRBV7-9 and TRBJ1-1 provide the parts outside the CDR3, is DTGVSQNPRHKITKRGQNVTFRCDPISEHNRLYWYRQTLGQGPEFLTYFQNEAQLEKSRLLSDRFSAERPKGSFSTLEIQRTEQGDSAMYLCASSLAATEAFFGQGTRLTVV.

The rearrangement uses TRBV29-1 and TRBJ2-2, with 11 bases aligning to TRBD2. The germline V gene encodes CDR1 SQVTM and CDR2 ANQGSEA. The CDR3 contains 16 residues. V gave up 2 bases and J gave up 4 bases; unmatched junction bases: 6. The CDR3 nucleotides are TGCAGCGTTGAATCGGGTAGCGGGGGGGCCACCGGGGAGCTGTTTTTT. Translation: CSVESGSGGATGELFF.

The chain couples TRBV9 to TRBJ1-2; D is unresolved. V was shortened by 2 bases and J by 3 bases, with 14 bases between the two germline ends. CDR1 and CDR2 from the germline V gene are SGDLS and YYNGEE. This CDR3 spans 15 amino acids. The CDR3 sequence is CASSVGVLDYYGYTF. The CDR3, as DNA: TGTGCCAGCAGCGTGGGAGTTCTGGACTACTATGGCTACACCTTC.

This clone showed up just a few times. This chain connects TRBV7-9 to TRBJ1-5; D gene unclear. The CDR3 length is 12 residues. V was clipped by 8 bases and J by 2 bases, with 7 bases between them. CDR1 is SEHNR, CDR2 FQNEAQ, per germline (reference sequence). DNA of the CDR3: TGTGCCAGCGCTTGGGGCAATCAGCCCCAGCATTTT. This encodes CASAWGNQPQHF. Full variable domain (remainder filled in from reference TRBV7-9 and TRBJ1-5): DTGVSQNPRHKITKRGQNVTFRCDPISEHNRLYWYRQTLGQGPEFLTYFQNEAQLEKSRLLSDRFSAERPKGSFSTLEIQRTEQGDSAMYLCASAWGNQPQHFGDGTRLSIL.

The chain carries TRBV19 and TRBJ1-5, with TRBD1 as a possible D gene (6 bases). The CDR3 runs 14 residues. Trimming left V 0 bases short and J 5 bases short, with 8 bases between. Per germline, CDR1 LNHDA and CDR2 SQIVND (reference sequence). The CDR3 spells CASSIEAGDQPQHF. CDR3 DNA sequence: TGTGCCAGTAGTATAGAGGCAGGGGATCAGCCCCAGCATTTT.

The CDR3 protein is CSGWTGGYGYTF. The CDR3 DNA reads as TGCAGCGGATGGACAGGAGGGTATGGCTACACCTTC. The J gene is TRBJ1-2, the V gene TRBV29-1; 7 bases line up with TRBD1. The ends lost 7 bases at V and 5 bases at J; junction bases unmatched: 7. The germline gives CDR1 SQVTM, CDR2 ANQGSEA. The CDR3 has 12 amino acids.

The chain combines TRBV7-9 with TRBJ2-5; 10 nucleotides match TRBD2. Germline V CDR1 and CDR2: SEHNR, FQNEAQ (reference sequence). J gave up 2 bases and V 2 bases, and 2 bases lay outside the gene matches. The CDR3 spans 15 residues. The CDR3 nucleotides read TGTGCCAGCAGCTTAATAGCGGGGGGACAAGAGACCCAGTACTTC. It translates to CASSLIAGGQETQYF.

This clone was counted only a few times. The chain is built from TRBV19 and TRBJ1-4; 7 nucleotides agree with TRBD1. Germline values: CDR1 LNHDA, CDR2 SQIVND (reference sequence). There are 14 residues in the CDR3. Trimming cost V 4 bases and J 4 bases; bases outside gene matches: 3. CDR3 loop: CASSTGQSNEKLFF. The CDR3 coding sequence is TGTGCCAGTAGTACGGGACAGAGTAATGAAAAACTGTTTTTT.

The rearrangement uses TRBV9 and TRBJ1-5; D gene ambiguous. The V end was cut by 8 bases, the J end by 7 bases, with 13 bases between. Per germline, CDR1 SGDLS and CDR2 YYNGEE. The CDR3 runs to 12 residues. The CDR3 region is CARSPSLQPQHF. For the CDR3, the DNA is TGTGCCAGATCACCCTCCCTCCAGCCCCAGCATTTT.

CDR3 nucleotide sequence: TGTGCCAGCAGCTTGGTACCCAATCAGCCCCAGCATTTT. Protein product: CASSLVPNQPQHF. The gene calls are TRBV5-5 and TRBJ1-5; D gene uncertain. From germline, CDR1 is SGHKS and CDR2 YYEKEE (reference sequence). Between the trimmed V and J ends, which lost 0 bases and 3 bases, there was a span of 4 bases. The CDR3 totals 13 residues.

The chain recombines TRBV10-1 with TRBJ2-4; D possibly corresponds to TRBD1 (7 bases). The germline V gene encodes CDR1 WNHNN and CDR2 SYGVQD (reference sequence). Trimming pared 5 bases from V and 3 bases from J, leaving 14 bases between. The CDR3 consists of 15 residues. DNA of the CDR3: TGCGCCAGCAGTCCTCGACAGGGAGGCAAAAACATTCAGTACTTC. Protein sequence: CASSPRQGGKNIQYF.